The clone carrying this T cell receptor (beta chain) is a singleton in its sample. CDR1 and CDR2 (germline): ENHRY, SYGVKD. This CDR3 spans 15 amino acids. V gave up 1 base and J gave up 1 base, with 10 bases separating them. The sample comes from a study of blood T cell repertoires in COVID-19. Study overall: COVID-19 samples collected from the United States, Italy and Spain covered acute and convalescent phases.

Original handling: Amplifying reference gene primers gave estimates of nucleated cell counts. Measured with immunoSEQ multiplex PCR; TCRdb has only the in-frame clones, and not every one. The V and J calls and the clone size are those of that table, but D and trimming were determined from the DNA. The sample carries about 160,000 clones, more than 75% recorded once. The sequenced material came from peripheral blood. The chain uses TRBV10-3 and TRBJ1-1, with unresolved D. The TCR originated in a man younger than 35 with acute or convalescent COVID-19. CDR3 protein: CAISEFGLENTEAFF. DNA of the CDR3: TGTGCCATCAGTGAGTTCGGGTTGGAGAACACTGAAGCTTTCTTT.